These 8 T cell receptor beta chains were all obtained from the same sample, sequenced in a study of cytotoxic CD8 clonotypes in ibrutinib-treated CLL. TCRdb keeps only in-frame clones here, not all; method: immunoSEQ multiplex PCR. The sample yields about 150,000 clones, 75% to 85% seen once. Sequencing was performed on PBMCs, taken after 12 months of ibrutinib treatment. These TCRs come from a human donor with chronic lymphocytic leukemia.

This clone was seen only once. The gene calls are TRBV18 and TRBJ2-2; 9 nucleotides line up with TRBD2. V shed 3 bases, J shed 0 bases, and the junction held 5 bases outside the gene matches. CDR3 size: 17 residues. In germline, CDR1 is KGHSH, CDR2 LQKENI. As DNA, the CDR3 is TGTGCCAGCTCACCGCTAGCGGGAAACGCGAACACCGGGGAGCTGTTTTTT. This gives the protein CASSPLAGNANTGELFF.

The chain uses TRBV18 and TRBJ2-5; TRBD2 matches 11 bases. Trimming removed 3 bases from V and 6 bases from J; junction bases left unmatched: 9. CDR1 is KGHSH, CDR2 LQKENI, per germline. The CDR3 is 16 residues long. The CDR3 DNA reads TGTGCCAGCTCACCTACACTAGCGGGAGACTTGAAGACCCAGTACTTC. Amino acids: CASSPTLAGDLKTQYF.

In this sample, this clone turned up once. The V call is TRBV9, the J call TRBJ2-1; TRBD2 aligns across 7 bases. Trimming removed 0 bases from V and 3 bases from J; junction bases left unmatched: 6. CDR1 is SGDLS, CDR2 YYNGEE, per germline. The CDR3 extends over 16 amino acids. The CDR3 here is CASSVAGGSGYNEQFF. Written as DNA, the CDR3 is TGTGCCAGCAGCGTAGCTGGCGGGAGCGGCTACAATGAGCAGTTCTTC.

This chain links TRBV7-3 with TRBJ2-7; D is ambiguous. This CDR3 comprises 14 residues. CDR1 and CDR2 from the germline V gene are SGHTA and FQGTGA. V shed 5 bases and J shed 1 base, with 12 bases lying between them. The CDR3 loop reads CASSPIAGSYEQYF. In DNA, the CDR3 is TGTGCCAGCAGCCCTATTGCTGGGTCCTACGAGCAGTACTTC.

This clone was counted a single time. The chain combines TRBV9 with TRBJ2-2, with a possible D match to TRBD2 (6 bases). The CDR3 consists of 16 residues. The germline V gene encodes CDR1 SGDLS and CDR2 YYNGEE. Trimming cost V 6 bases and J 0 bases, with 15 bases left between them. In DNA, the CDR3 is TGTGCCAGCACCTTTTTAGCGGAGGCGAACACCGGGGAGCTGTTTTTT. This encodes CASTFLAEANTGELFF.

V and J are TRBV5-5 and TRBJ1-5, with a tentative D call TRBD1 (5 bases). This CDR3 has 15 residues. V lost 1 base and J lost 3, with 11 bases in between. Germline values: CDR1 SGHKS, CDR2 YYEKEE (reference sequence). DNA for the CDR3: TGTGCCAGCAGCTTGAGTACAGGATCCAATCAGCCCCAGCATTTT. Its protein product is CASSLSTGSNQPQHF.

This clone was detected once. This CDR3 is CASSPPNGRIQHF. Here the CDR3 DNA reads TGTGCCAGCTCACCACCGAACGGTCGGATCCAGCATTTT. The rearrangement joins TRBV18 to TRBJ1-5; unclear D gene. The germline CDR1 and CDR2 sequences are KGHSH and LQKENI. The CDR3 runs to 13 residues. Trimming removed 0 bases from V and 12 bases from J, with 12 bases in between.

The sample holds one count of this clone. V is TRBV5-5 and J is TRBJ2-7; a possible D gene is TRBD2 (5 bases). This CDR3 region has 12 residues. V gave up 5 bases and J gave up 2 bases, with 8 bases separating them. CDR1 SGHKS and CDR2 YYEKEE come from the germline V gene (reference sequence). The DNA of the CDR3 is TGTGCCAGCAGGTCGGAGGCCTACGAGCAGTACTTC. It yields the protein CASRSEAYEQYF.